The 12 T cell receptor beta chains reported below all come from one sample, sequenced in a study of blood T cell repertoires in COVID-19. Data came from immunoSEQ multiplex PCR; TCRdb stores just in-frame clones and leaves some out. This table holds more than 200,000 clones, roughly 84% found once. Material: peripheral blood. The receptor set was obtained from a woman between 40 and 55 years old who had recovered from COVID-19.

This clone showed up just a few times. V usage is TRBV7-3 and J usage is TRBJ2-1; TRBD2 agrees at 13 bases. V trimming: 5 bases; J trimming: 8 bases; junction bases outside the gene matches: 6. CDR3 length: 15 residues. The germline V gene encodes CDR1 SGHTA and CDR2 FQGTGA. CDR3 nucleotide sequence: TGTGCCAGCAGCATCACTAGCGGGAGGGGAGATGAGCAGTTCTTC. This codes for CASSITSGRGDEQFF.

The J gene is TRBJ1-5, the V gene TRBV7-8; 9 positions match TRBD1. The V gene end was trimmed by 3 bases and the J gene end by 1 base; junction bases not matched to a gene: 10. The length of the CDR3 is 18 residues. Germline V lookup: CDR1 SGHVS, CDR2 FQNEAQ. In DNA form, the CDR3 reads TGTGCCAGCAGCTTGAGTAACAGGGGGCGCGGAAGCAATCAGCCCCAGCATTTT. Translating it yields CASSLSNRGRGSNQPQHF. Full variable domain (rest looked up from reference TRBV7-8 and TRBJ1-5): GAGVSQSPRYKVAKRGQDVALRCDPISGHVSLFWYQQALGQGPEFLTYFQNEAQLDKSGLPSDRFFAERPEGSVSTLKIQRTQQEDSAVYLCASSLSNRGRGSNQPQHFGDGTRLSIL.

The chain has TRBV30 and TRBJ2-2; possibly TRBD1 for D (5 bases). The germline V gene has CDR1 GTSNPN and CDR2 SVGIG (reference sequence). Trimming shortened V by 3 bases and J by 0 bases, and 14 bases separated the two germline ends. CDR3 size: 16 residues. CDR3 protein: CAWSDGYRPNTGELFF. CDR3 coding DNA: TGTGCCTGGAGCGACGGGTACAGGCCGAACACCGGGGAGCTGTTTTTT.

This sequence joins TRBV6-5 and TRBJ1-6, with 9 bases that match TRBD1. Germline-derived CDR1 and CDR2 are MNHEY and SVGAGI. J gave up 9 bases and V 8 bases, and 8 bases lay outside the gene matches. The length of the CDR3 is 14 residues. CDR3 residues: CASEPGQGSSPLHF. CDR3 DNA: TGTGCCAGCGAGCCGGGACAGGGTTCTTCACCCCTCCACTTT.

This clone has just a few counts. The chain links TRBV7-3 to TRBJ2-1; 12 positions agree with TRBD2. The CDR3 loop spans 19 amino acids. V shed 2 bases, J shed 0 bases, and the junction held 8 bases outside the gene matches. Germline values: CDR1 SGHTA, CDR2 FQGTGA. For the CDR3, the DNA is TGTGCCAGCAGCTTAGGTCTAGCGGGAGGGTATGGCTCCTACAATGAGCAGTTCTTC. As protein: CASSLGLAGGYGSYNEQFF.

This rearrangement joins TRBV6-2 or TRBV6-3 to TRBJ2-1, with TRBD1 matching 9 bases. Germline V gives CDR1 MNHEY, CDR2 SVGEGT. The CDR3 totals 15 residues. The V and J ends lost 5 bases and 2 bases, in that order; junction bases with no gene match: 4. CDR3 residues: CASSHRGLTYNEQFF. CDR3 bases: TGTGCCAGCAGTCACAGGGGGCTGACCTACAATGAGCAGTTCTTC.

The CDR3 coding sequence is TGTGCCAGCAGGGGGACAGGGGGCCACGAGACCCAGTACTTC. Translating it yields CASRGTGGHETQYF. The V and J genes are TRBV25-1 and TRBJ2-5, with 12 bases identical to TRBD1. The CDR3 runs 14 residues. Trimming removed 6 bases from V and 5 bases from J; junction bases left unmatched: 4. Germline CDR1 MGHDK, CDR2 SYGVNS.

The V gene is TRBV6-1, the J gene TRBJ1-1, with D perhaps TRBD1 (5 bases). CDR3 length: 16 amino acids. Trimming took off 1 base at V and 2 bases at J, with 14 bases between the two ends. Germline assignment: CDR1 MNHNS and CDR2 SASEGT. The chain's CDR3 is CASSEGRGRSNTEAFF. CDR3 bases: TGTGCCAGCAGTGAAGGGAGGGGACGGAGTAACACTGAAGCTTTCTTT.

This clone was observed a few times. This rearrangement joins TRBV7-8 to TRBJ2-7; 9 bases map to TRBD2. The junction had 8 bases not matched to a gene; V was cut back by 5 bases and J by 3 bases. The CDR3 contains 15 residues. CDR1 and CDR2 (germline): SGHVS, FQNEAQ. As DNA, the CDR3 is TGTGCCAGCAGCCCCGGGACTAGCCGAGACTACGAGCAGTACTTC. Its protein product is CASSPGTSRDYEQYF.

V gene TRBV7-2 combines with J gene TRBJ1-6, with D uncertain. This CDR3 is built from 15 residues. V lost 5 bases, J lost 6 bases, and 14 bases lay in between. Germline V gene data show CDR1 as SGHTA and CDR2 as FQGNSA. CDR3 in DNA: TGTGCCAGCAGCCCACAAGGAGCCGTTAATTCACCCCTCCACTTT. As protein: CASSPQGAVNSPLHF.

V is TRBV27 and J is TRBJ2-1, with 11 bases identical to TRBD2. Losses at the gene ends were 4 bases for V and 10 bases for J; bases not matched to a gene: 15. The CDR3 is 17 amino acids. The germline V gene encodes CDR1 MNHEY and CDR2 SMNVEV (reference sequence). The CDR3 region is CASSSFQTSGILDEQFF. CDR3 DNA: TGTGCCAGCAGTTCGTTCCAGACTAGCGGGATCCTTGACGAGCAGTTCTTC.

The CDR3: CASSIWTGGVIEQYF. The CDR3 coding sequence is TGTGCCAGCAGCATATGGACAGGCGGTGTTATCGAGCAGTACTTC. This chain joins TRBV5-6 and TRBJ2-7; 7 nucleotides match TRBD1. Unmatched junction bases numbered 13, after V lost 4 bases and J lost 6 bases. Germline CDR1 SGHDT, CDR2 YYEEEE. The CDR3 contains 15 residues.